This TCR beta chain was documented in a study of T cells in tuberculosis. Study-wide points: The TCR-beta difference was not significant; alpha differences partly reflected length.

This clone was detected only once. The antigen is unknown. TCRdb keeps only in-frame clones here, not all; method: immunoSEQ multiplex PCR. This sample has about 30,000 clones, with roughly 94% found just once. The CDR3 is made up of 16 amino acids. CDR1 and CDR2 from the germline V gene are MNHEY and SMNVEV (reference sequence). V was shortened by 1 base and J by 0 bases, with 10 bases between the two germline ends. The receptor comes from a donor aged 5-35 years with latent tuberculosis or without tuberculosis infection. Input material: PBMCs. The V gene is TRBV27, the J gene TRBJ2-4; a weak D match, TRBD1 (6 bases). This CDR3 reads CASSLWAGEAKNIQYF. The CDR3 region has the DNA TGTGCCAGCAGTTTATGGGCAGGGGAAGCCAAAAACATTCAGTACTTC.